This T cell receptor (beta chain) emerged from a study of tumor-infiltrating lymphocytes in primary liver carcinoma. At the level of the study: Patients' primary liver carcinoma was surgically resected. Ranging in age from 30 to 69 years, the patients were men and women.

Remarks on this clonotype: The CDR3 end shows no conserved phenylalanine or tryptophan, and so a read error is likely.

The CDR3 sequence is 15 residues long. The germline V and J ends were trimmed by 1 base and 4 bases, with 14 bases remaining between them. Per germline, CDR1 SGHDT and CDR2 YYEEEE. For blood RNA, unsorted whole blood served as the source, and germline DNA was extracted too. TCR beta cDNA came from about 0.45 ug total RNA, primed with a constant-region primer. Investigators got TCR beta libraries out of three nested multiplex PCR rounds, done with slightly modified ARM-PCR. In the first two PCR rounds, TRBV1-TRBV30 forward primers were paired with a C-beta reverse primer, and each round lasted nine to ten cycles. TCRdb reprocessed the multiplex PCR reads with MiXCR, giving one entry per CDR3 protein. This sample yields 150,000 to 200,000 distinct CDR3 sequences, of which roughly 60% are seen a single time; approximately 65% belongs to the top ten.

The chain combines TRBV5-6 with TRBJ1-2; no clear D gene. The sequence came from a man between 40 and 49 years old with primary liver carcinoma and hepatitis B virus infection. Input material: peripheral blood. The CDR3 loop reads CASSLNLAAGYGYTI. As DNA, the CDR3 is TGTGCCAGCAGCTTGAACTTGGCGGCAGGCTATGGCTACACCATC.